This T cell receptor beta chain was captured by sequencing in a study of PD-1 blockade in classical Hodgkin lymphoma. On this clone itself: As yet, its antigen is unknown.

Clones were sequenced by immunoSEQ multiplex PCR, and TCRdb holds only the in-frame ones, with some missing. The sample records more than 25,000 clones, over 75% being singletons. Study outcomes and limitations: Reported baseline diversity: healthy donors highest, relapsed/refractory patients lowest. Complete responders had baseline diversity similar to newly diagnosed patients. Patients excluded were those beginning nivolumab under 1 year after ASCT.

Relapses following autologous stem cell transplantation were seen in all patients, with brentuximab vedotin exposure varying. Out of thawed PBMCs, magnetic negative selection purified CD4+ T cells. Complete response, partial response or progressive disease made up the best responses. CDR1 is WSHSY and CDR2 is SAAADI in the germline V gene. The CDR3 loop spans 13 amino acids. With 8 bases clipped from V and 11 bases from J, the junction kept 9 bases outside the gene matches. Source: CD4+ T cells from blood, taken at baseline. The sequence derives from a human donor with classical Hodgkin lymphoma. The genes are TRBV10-2 and TRBJ2-5, with 12 bases aligning to TRBD2. CDR3 amino acids: CASCSSGRDEQYF. The DNA of the CDR3 is TGCGCCAGCTGCTCTAGCGGGAGGGATGAGCAGTACTTC.